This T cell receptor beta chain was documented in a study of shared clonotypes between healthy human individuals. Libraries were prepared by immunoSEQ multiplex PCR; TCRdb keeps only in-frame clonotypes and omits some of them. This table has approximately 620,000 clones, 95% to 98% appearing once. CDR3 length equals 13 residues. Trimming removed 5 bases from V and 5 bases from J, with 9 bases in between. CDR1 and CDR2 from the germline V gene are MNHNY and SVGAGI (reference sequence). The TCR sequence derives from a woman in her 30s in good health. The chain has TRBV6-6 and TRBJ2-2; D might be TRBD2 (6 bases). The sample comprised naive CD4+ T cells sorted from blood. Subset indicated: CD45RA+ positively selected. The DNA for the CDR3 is TGTGCCAGCAGTCGGGACTCAACCGGGGAGCTGTTTTTT. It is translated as CASSRDSTGELFF.